Following are 2 T cell receptor beta chains from one sample sequenced in a study of blood T cell repertoires in COVID-19. Data came from immunoSEQ multiplex PCR; TCRdb stores just in-frame clones and leaves some out. The profile covers 70,000 to 85,000 clones, with over 70% appearing a single time and approximately 12% taken by the ten largest. Sequencing was done on a sample of peripheral blood. The source of these receptors is a man older than 75 with acute or convalescent COVID-19.

The chain recombines TRBV5-1 with TRBJ2-7; D unresolved. The CDR3 has 14 amino acids. Per germline, CDR1 SGHRS and CDR2 YFSETQ. Deletions cut 1 base from V and 0 bases from J, with 8 bases between. CDR3: CASSLMVSSYEQYF. The CDR3 DNA is TGCGCCAGCAGCTTGATGGTTAGCTCCTACGAGCAGTACTTC.

The chain links TRBV14 to TRBJ2-1; tentatively, D is TRBD2 (6 bases). V was clipped by 4 bases and J by 2 bases, with 12 bases between them. Germline assignment: CDR1 SGHDN and CDR2 FVKESK. This CDR3 has 15 residues. This CDR3 is CASSPRGGTYNEQFF. The CDR3 DNA is TGTGCCAGCAGCCCTCGAGGAGGGACCTACAATGAGCAGTTCTTC.